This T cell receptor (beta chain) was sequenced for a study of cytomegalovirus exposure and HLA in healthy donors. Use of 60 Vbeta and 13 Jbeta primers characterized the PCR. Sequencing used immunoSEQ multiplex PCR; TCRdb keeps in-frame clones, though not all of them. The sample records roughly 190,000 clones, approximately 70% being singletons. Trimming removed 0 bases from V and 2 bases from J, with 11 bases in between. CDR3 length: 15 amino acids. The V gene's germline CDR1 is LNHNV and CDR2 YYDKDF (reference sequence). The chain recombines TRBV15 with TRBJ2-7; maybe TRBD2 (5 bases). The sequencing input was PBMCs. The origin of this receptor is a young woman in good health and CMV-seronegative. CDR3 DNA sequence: TGTGCCACCAGCAGAGATCGGGGTGGAGCCTACGAGCAGTACTTC. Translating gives CATSRDRGGAYEQYF.